The present TCR beta chain was sequenced within a study of CD8+ T cells in alopecia areata (dated by TCRdb to the late 2010s). In the study overall: In both human patients and the C3H/HeJ mouse model, the study applied high-throughput TCRbeta sequencing to look at T cell clonal expansion in alopecia areata. Scalp clonality was compared across normal scalp (n=4), patchy alopecia areata scalp (n=8), and alopecia totalis/universalis scalp (n=8). RNA came from the PAXgene miRNA kit for fixed scalp, the miRNeasy kit for PBMCs, and the RNeasy kit for mouse skin. In humans, TCRbeta sequencing was performed on scalp tissue and on sorted CD4+ and CD8+ peripheral blood T cells from healthy controls and from patients with patchy or totalis/universalis alopecia areata. Amplification of TCRbeta CDR3 regions was done by immunoSEQ multiplex PCR using 35 Vbeta forward primers and 13 Jbeta reverse primers. General study outcomes and caveats: Compared with mice, TCR sequences shared between patients were less clear, possibly partly because of HLA diversity across the patient population. Resident alphabeta T cells in normal human skin are also sequenced, complicating scalp TCR repertoire analysis, unlike mouse skin dominated by gammadelta T cells. Compared with normal scalp, lesional scalp, particularly in alopecia totalis/universalis, had higher clonality and more expanded CD8+ clones, which suggests antigenic drive.

PBMCs were isolated by density centrifugation and stained for CD3, CD4 and CD8, after which CD4+ and CD8+ T cells were sorted on a FACSAria. Unaffected controls provided scalp biopsies and blood samples. This clone has a handful of counts. Its antigen has not been determined. The input lacks base qualities; no much larger clone sits a single base away. In the germline V gene (reference sequence), CDR1 corresponds to LNHNV and CDR2 to YYDKDF. The CDR3 measures 15 amino acids from cysteine to phenylalanine. Left in the record is the CDR3 DNA by itself, 45 bases read in frame from the first base. The trim is 0 bases for V and 2 bases for J, with a gap of 10 bases between the germline ends. Libraries were made using the immunoSEQ multiplex PCR assay. RNA was extracted from all samples and reverse transcribed into cDNA, which served as template for TCR sequencing. SuperScript III was used for first-strand cDNA synthesis, primed with a 2:1 mix of oligo-dT and random hexamers. A synthetic immune receptor repertoire was used to gauge amplification bias, and whatever bias remained was removed computationally. The paper's data handling went like this. Raw reads were preprocessed to remove errors, and CDR3 was defined according to IMGT conventions as the region from the conserved cysteine to phenylalanine. To get clonality, Shannon entropy was normalized by log2 of the number of productive unique TCRs and the result was subtracted from 1. CD4 or CD8 identity of scalp clones was inferred by cross-referencing scalp TCRbeta sequences with sorted blood CD4 and CD8 repertoires. The immuneACCESS repertoire file appears here via TCRdb, limited to in-frame rearrangements. These files lack a portion of the clones; in checked studies, under half of the deficit traces to unresolved V genes, and the cause of the others is not known. The V and J calls and clone size come from that table; D and trimming were worked out from the DNA. The sample table contains 150,000 to 200,000 clones; only one count was recorded for roughly 60% of them. About 4.9% of the sample rests with the top ten.

Sequencing input: CD4+ T cells sorted from blood. This TCR was sampled from a human donor in good health. This receptor chain uses TRBV15 and TRBJ2-5; TRBD1 could be the D gene, as 5 bases match. The CDR3 reads as follows: CATSRDVGQQETQYF. In nucleotides, the sequence is TGTGCCACCAGCAGAGATGTCGGACAACAAGAGACCCAGTACTTC.